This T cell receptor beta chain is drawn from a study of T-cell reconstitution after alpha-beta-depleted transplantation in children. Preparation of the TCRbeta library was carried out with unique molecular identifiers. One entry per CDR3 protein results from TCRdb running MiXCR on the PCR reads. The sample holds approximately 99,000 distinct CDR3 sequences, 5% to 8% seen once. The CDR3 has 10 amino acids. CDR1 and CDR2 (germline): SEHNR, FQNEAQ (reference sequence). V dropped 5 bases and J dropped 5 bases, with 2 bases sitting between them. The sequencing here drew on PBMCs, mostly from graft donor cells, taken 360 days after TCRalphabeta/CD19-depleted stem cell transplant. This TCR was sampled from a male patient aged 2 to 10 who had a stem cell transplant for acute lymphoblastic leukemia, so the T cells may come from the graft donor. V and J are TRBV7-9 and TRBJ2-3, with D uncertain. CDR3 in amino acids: CASSVDTQYF. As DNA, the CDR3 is TGTGCCAGCAGCGTAGATACGCAGTATTTT. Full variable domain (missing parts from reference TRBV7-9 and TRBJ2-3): DTGVSQNPRHKITKRGQNVTFRCDPISEHNRLYWYRQTLGQGPEFLTYFQNEAQLEKSRLLSDRFSAERPKGSFSTLEIQRTEQGDSAMYLCASSVDTQYFGPGTRLTVL.